A selection of T cell receptor beta chains follows, all from one sample in a study of patients and donors after allogeneic stem cell transplantation. TCRdb independently ran MiXCR on the RT-PCR reads; one entry per CDR3 protein. The sample has approximately 140,000 distinct CDR3 sequences, about 36% seen once. Source material: blood, either unsorted or a sorted T cell fraction (not recorded which). The receptors here all came from a human donor who was either an allogeneic HSCT recipient or a stem cell or donor lymphocyte infusion donor (not recorded which). It is not recorded whose cells these are; they may come from a transplant donor. The CDR3 runs from the conserved cysteine through the conserved F or W. The D gene is left open where the match is weak. Rows give clone size only sometimes, using once, few, many, or a class for an expanded clone.

D gene	clone size	V gene	J gene	CDR3 protein	CDR3 DNA
.	few	TRBV28	TRBJ1-1	CASTFEGHGSWNTEAFF	TGTGCCAGCACCTTCGAAGGACACGGATCCTGGAACACTGAAGCTTTCTTT
TRBD1	.	TRBV12-3/TRBV12-4	TRBJ2-1	CASSLGQGRDEQFF	TGTGCCAGCAGCCTTGGACAGGGCCGGGATGAGCAGTTCTTC
.	.	TRBV20-1	TRBJ1-2	CSPGSGYTF	TGCAGCCCTGGGAGTGGCTACACCTTC
.	few	TRBV6-5	TRBJ1-1	CASSYSRTMNTEAFF	TGTGCCAGCAGTTACTCGCGGACCATGAACACTGAAGCTTTCTTT
TRBD1	.	TRBV29-1	TRBJ2-3	CSVEDPDLRDRGADTQYF	TGCAGCGTTGAAGATCCAGACTTAAGGGACAGAGGCGCAGATACGCAGTATTTT
.	.	TRBV9	TRBJ1-1	CASSVEGQGNTEAFF	TGTGCCAGCAGCGTAGAGGGCCAGGGAAACACTGAAGCTTTCTTT
.	.	TRBV5-6	TRBJ2-4	CASSYTGNIQYF	TGTGCCAGCAGCTACACAGGGAACATTCAGTACTTC
.	many	TRBV9	TRBJ1-1	CASSVEGNTEAFF	TGTGCCAGCAGCGTGGAAGGGAACACTGAAGCTTTCTTT
TRBD2	few	TRBV12-3/TRBV12-4	TRBJ2-5	CASSSGTSENQETQYF	TGTGCCAGCAGTTCCGGGACTAGCGAAAACCAAGAGACCCAGTACTTC
.	.	TRBV20-1	TRBJ1-6	CSACSSGDYNSPLHF	TGCAGTGCTTGCAGTTCAGGGGACTATAATTCACCCCTCCACTTT
.	.	TRBV28	TRBJ1-2	CASRSGSNYGYTF	TGTGCCAGCAGGTCAGGGTCCAACTATGGCTACACCTTC
TRBD1	.	TRBV10-3	TRBJ2-7	CAITRGQGAYEQYF	TGTGCCATCACCCGAGGACAGGGGGCGTACGAGCAGTACTTC
.	.	TRBV6-1	TRBJ2-5	CASKELQETQYF	TGTGCCAGCAAGGAACTGCAAGAGACCCAGTACTTC
.	.	TRBV6-1	TRBJ2-1	CASSEAELTRGNEQFF	TGTGCCAGCAGTGAAGCGGAGCTGACCAGGGGAAATGAGCAGTTCTTC
.	.	TRBV6-6	TRBJ1-1	CASSYSPGYTEAFF	TGTGCCAGCAGTTACTCTCCGGGATACACTGAAGCTTTCTTT
.	.	TRBV6-1	TRBJ1-6	CASSESFSTGYNSPLHF	TGTGCCAGCAGTGAATCCTTCTCTACAGGGTATAATTCACCCCTCCACTTT
.	few	TRBV12-3/TRBV12-4	TRBJ1-1	CASIRAGYTEAFF	TGTGCCAGCATCCGGGCAGGGTACACTGAAGCTTTCTTT
TRBD1	.	TRBV10-3	TRBJ2-7	CAISDLGTGGYEQYF	TGTGCCATCAGTGATTTGGGGACAGGGGGATACGAGCAGTACTTC
.	few	TRBV28	TRBJ1-1	CASSFLGRVTEAFF	TGTGCCAGCAGTTTCTTGGGCAGGGTCACTGAAGCTTTCTTT
.	.	TRBV6-1	TRBJ1-5	CASRLGIGLAGQPQHF	TGTGCCAGCAGGCTCGGGATTGGACTGGCTGGTCAGCCCCAGCATTTT
.	.	TRBV6-1	TRBJ1-6	CASSDSAYNSPLHF	TGTGCCAGCAGTGATAGCGCTTATAATTCACCCCTCCACTTT
.	.	TRBV10-3	TRBJ2-5	CAISGQGDETQYF	TGTGCCATCAGTGGGCAGGGAGACGAGACCCAGTACTTC
.	.	TRBV28	TRBJ1-3	CASSLTRGGNTIYF	TGTGCCAGCAGTTTGACCAGGGGAGGAAACACCATATATTTT
.	few	TRBV10-3	TRBJ1-3	CAITQEKGYSGNTIYF	TGTGCCATCACCCAGGAGAAGGGGTACTCTGGAAACACCATATATTTT
.	.	TRBV7-7	TRBJ2-3	CASRGRDF	TGTGCTAGCAGGGGGAGGGATTTT
.	.	TRBV28	TRBJ1-1	CASAFIRAFF	TGTGCCAGCGCATTCATACGAGCTTTCTTT
.	.	TRBV6-6	TRBJ1-1	CASSYFGTRNTEAFF	TGTGCCAGCAGTTACTTCGGGACTAGGAACACTGAAGCTTTCTTT
TRBD1	.	TRBV4-3	TRBJ1-2	CASSQDGGTGRDYGYTF	TGCGCCAGCAGCCAAGACGGGGGGACAGGGCGGGACTATGGCTACACCTTC
.	.	TRBV28	TRBJ1-6	CASTRVHNSPLHF	TGTGCCAGTACTCGGGTCCATAATTCACCCCTCCACTTT
.	.	TRBV6-1	TRBJ1-6	CASSVTGKLNSPLHF	TGTGCCAGCAGTGTAACAGGGAAATTGAATTCACCCCTCCACTTT
TRBD1	few	TRBV9	TRBJ1-4	CASSGRDSSNEKLFF	TGTGCCAGCAGCGGGAGGGACAGCAGTAATGAAAAACTGTTTTTT
TRBD2	.	TRBV20-1	TRBJ2-1	CSARAVGTSVYEQFF	TGCAGTGCTAGAGCGGTCGGGACTAGCGTCTATGAGCAGTTCTTC
.	.	TRBV7-2	TRBJ1-2	CASSRDVSYGYTF	TGTGCCAGCAGCCGGGACGTATCCTATGGCTACACCTTC
TRBD1	.	TRBV29-1	TRBJ2-3	CSVKPATGNTDTQYF	TGCAGCGTCAAGCCTGCGACAGGGAATACAGATACGCAGTATTTT
.	many	TRBV5-1	TRBJ1-2	CASSLDGTLELDGYTF	TGCGCCAGCAGCTTGGATGGGACGCTGGAATTGGATGGCTACACCTTC
.	.	TRBV12-3/TRBV12-4	TRBJ1-5	CASSFGIDNQPQHF	TGTGCCAGCAGCTTTGGCATAGATAATCAGCCCCAGCATTTT
TRBD1	.	TRBV5-1	TRBJ1-2	CASSPRGQVHYGYTF	TGCGCCAGCAGCCCCCGGGGACAGGTTCACTATGGCTACACCTTC
.	.	TRBV20-1	TRBJ2-7	CSARRAIPYEQYF	TGCAGTGCTAGGCGAGCGATCCCCTACGAGCAGTACTTC
.	.	TRBV12-3/TRBV12-4	TRBJ1-6	CASSRRKSYNSPLHF	TGTGCCAGCAGCCGACGGAAGTCCTATAATTCACCCCTCCACTTT
.	.	TRBV21-1	TRBJ1-5	CASSKDQMGQPQHF	TGTGCCAGCAGCAAAGATCAGATGGGTCAGCCCCAGCATTTT
.	few	TRBV7-2	TRBJ1-3	CASSLGRSSGNTIYF	TGTGCCAGCAGCTTAGGCAGGAGCTCTGGAAACACCATATATTTT
TRBD2	.	TRBV5-1	TRBJ2-1	CASSLLLAGGYNEQFF	TGCGCCAGCAGCTTATTACTAGCGGGGGGTTACAATGAGCAGTTCTTC
.	.	TRBV9	TRBJ1-1	CASSVVDVEAFF	TGTGCCAGCAGCGTAGTGGATGTGGAAGCTTTCTTT
.	few	TRBV13	TRBJ1-1	CASSLTGLMNTEAFF	TGTGCCAGCAGCTTAACGGGACTCATGAACACTGAAGCTTTCTTT
.	once	TRBV12-3/TRBV12-4	TRBJ2-5	CASSLGLRGETQYF	TGTGCCAGCAGTTTAGGACTGCGCGGGGAGACCCAGTACTTC
TRBD1	.	TRBV5-1	TRBJ2-5	CASSQGQGADETQYF	TGCGCCAGCAGCCAGGGACAGGGGGCCGACGAGACCCAGTACTTC
.	few	TRBV7-3	TRBJ1-5	CASSFWQPQHF	TGTGCCAGCAGCTTTTGGCAGCCCCAGCATTTT
.	.	TRBV28	TRBJ1-5	CAARSNQPQHF	TGTGCCGCCCGTAGCAATCAGCCCCAGCATTTT
.	few	TRBV20-1	TRBJ2-2	CSARVANTGELFF	TGCAGTGCTAGAGTGGCGAACACCGGGGAGCTGTTTTTT
.	.	TRBV3-1	TRBJ1-5	CASSQGGASLLMHQPQHF	TGTGCCAGCAGCCAAGGGGGGGCCAGCCTACTAATGCATCAGCCCCAGCATTTT
TRBD1	many	TRBV5-1	TRBJ1-1	CASSSGQGNTEAFF	TGCGCCAGCAGCTCGGGACAGGGGAACACTGAAGCTTTCTTT
.	few	TRBV7-2	TRBJ1-1	CASRRNRNTEAFF	TGTGCCAGCAGGCGAAACAGGAACACTGAAGCTTTCTTT
TRBD1	.	TRBV27	TRBJ1-2	CASKPGQGDYGYTF	TGTGCCAGCAAGCCGGGACAGGGGGACTATGGCTACACCTTC
.	.	TRBV6-1	TRBJ1-6	CASSLLDSKNSPLHF	TGTGCCAGCAGCCTCTTGGACAGTAAGAATTCACCCCTCCACTTT
.	.	TRBV12-3/TRBV12-4	TRBJ1-2	CASSLAVTDGYTF	TGTGCCAGCAGTTTAGCGGTGACAGATGGCTACACCTTC
.	.	TRBV28	TRBJ1-5	CASSLITGSNQPQHF	TGTGCCAGCAGTTTGATTACAGGGTCGAATCAGCCCCAGCATTTT
.	few	TRBV9	TRBJ2-3	CASSVEEGRRWADTQYF	TGTGCCAGCAGCGTAGAGGAAGGCAGGCGTTGGGCAGATACGCAGTATTTT